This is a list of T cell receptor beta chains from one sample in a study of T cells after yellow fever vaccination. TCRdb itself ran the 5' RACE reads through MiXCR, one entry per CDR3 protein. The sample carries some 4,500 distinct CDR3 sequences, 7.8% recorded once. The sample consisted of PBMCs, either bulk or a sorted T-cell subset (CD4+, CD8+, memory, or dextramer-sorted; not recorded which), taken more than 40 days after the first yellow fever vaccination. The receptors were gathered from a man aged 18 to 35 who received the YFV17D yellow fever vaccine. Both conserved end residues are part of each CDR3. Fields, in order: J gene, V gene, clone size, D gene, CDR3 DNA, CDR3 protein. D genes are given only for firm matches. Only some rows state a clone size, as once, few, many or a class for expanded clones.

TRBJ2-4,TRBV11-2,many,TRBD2,TGTGCCAGCAGCTTTGGGAGCGGGGGTCTATACATTCAGTACTTC,CASSFGSGGLYIQYF
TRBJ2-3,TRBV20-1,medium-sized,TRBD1,TGCAGTGCTGGACAGGCCCGGACAGATACGCAGTATTTT,CSAGQARTDTQYF
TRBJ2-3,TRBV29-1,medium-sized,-,TGCAGCGTTGCACAGGTTTTAACAGATACGCAGTATTTT,CSVAQVLTDTQYF
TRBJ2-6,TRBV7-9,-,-,TGTGCCAGCAGCCGTTATATCGTCTCTGGGGCCAACGTCCTGACTTTC,CASSRYIVSGANVLTF
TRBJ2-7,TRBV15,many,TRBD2,TGTGCCACCAGCAGAGTACTAGCGGGCGAGCAGTACTTC,CATSRVLAGEQYF
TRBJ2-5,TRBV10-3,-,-,TGTGCCACCAGTCCCTCTCTGGGCTCAGGGGGGGTGGAGACCCAGTACTTC,CATSPSLGSGGVETQYF
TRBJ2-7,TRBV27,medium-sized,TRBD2,TGTGCCAGCAGCCTTGGGACTAGCGGGGTGTACGAGCAGTACTTC,CASSLGTSGVYEQYF
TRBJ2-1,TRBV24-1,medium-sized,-,TGTGCCACCAGTGATCGTCTCTACAATGAGCAGTTCTTC,CATSDRLYNEQFF
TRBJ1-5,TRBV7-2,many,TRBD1,TGTGCCAGCAGCCGGGACAGGGCGGGGCAGCCCCAGCATTTT,CASSRDRAGQPQHF
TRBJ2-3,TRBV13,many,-,TGTGCCAGCAGCCCTCTAATCGCCCGGGACGGGAAGTTCACAGATACGCAGTATTTT,CASSPLIARDGKFTDTQYF
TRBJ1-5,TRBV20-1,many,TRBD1,TGCAGTGCTCGGCCCCGGGACAGGGAGGGTCAGCCCCAGCATTTT,CSARPRDREGQPQHF
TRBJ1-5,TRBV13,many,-,TGTGCCAGCAGCGTCGGGATCTACAATCAGCCCCAGCATTTT,CASSVGIYNQPQHF
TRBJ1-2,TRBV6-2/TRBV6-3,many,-,TGTGCCAGCAGTTACAAATGGGGCCGTGGCTACACCTTC,CASSYKWGRGYTF
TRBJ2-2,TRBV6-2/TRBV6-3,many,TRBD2,TGTGCCAGCAGTTGGACCCTTCGGTTAGCGAGCGGGGAGCCAAACACCGGGGAGCTGTTTTTT,CASSWTLRLASGEPNTGELFF